Here is one TCR beta chain with its context. The antigen is unknown. The CDR3 is 15 residues long. The V end lost 2 bases, the J end lost 0 bases, and 8 bases lay between the germline ends. CDR1 is SGHKS and CDR2 is YYEKEE in the germline V gene (reference sequence). This sample is part of a study of shared clonotypes between healthy human individuals. Whole-study context: Per donor, CD8 memory used one plate, CD8 naive used two, CD4 memory used three and CD4 naive used three. Broader study findings: The study found lower generation probabilities in non-shared clonotypes than in those shared by all four donors.

An assay was performed, and its level was deep. Per the original methods: Without quality scores, immunoSEQ junctional reads could not be filtered like full-length reads. Profiling relied on immunoSEQ multiplex PCR, and the TCRdb table lists in-frame clones only, not all of them. The DNA was the basis for D and trimming; V, J and clone size are from that table. The table has nearly 1 million clones, roughly 72% seen once. The V and J genes are TRBV5-5 and TRBJ1-4, with no clear D. Material: memory CD4+ T cells sorted from blood. Subset in this sample: CD45RA-negative fraction. This clonotype originated in a man aged 18 to 29 in good health. CDR3: CASSFLGPTNEKLFF. The CDR3 region has the DNA TGTGCCAGCAGCTTCCTTGGGCCAACTAATGAAAAACTGTTTTTT. Complete variable domain (other parts from reference TRBV5-5 and TRBJ1-4): DAGVTQSPTHLIKTRGQQVTLRCSPISGHKSVSWYQQVLGQGPQFIFQYYEKEERGRGNFPDRFSARQFPNYSSELNVNALLLGDSALYLCASSFLGPTNEKLFFGSGTQLSVL.